This passage covers 7 T cell receptor beta chains from one sample sequenced in a study of blood T cell repertoires in COVID-19. Measured with immunoSEQ multiplex PCR; TCRdb has only the in-frame clones, and not every one. The sample consists of some 150,000 clones, around 85% of them appearing once. The sequencing sample was made of peripheral blood. The source of these receptors is a woman in her fifties or sixties with COVID-19, enrolled during active disease.

The DNA for the CDR3 is TGTGCCAGCAGCTTAGGGGGGACGGGGGTTTTGAATGGCTACACCTTC. The encoded protein is CASSLGGTGVLNGYTF. The chain links TRBV7-2 to TRBJ1-2, with D perhaps TRBD1 (5 bases). V was trimmed by 1 base and J by 6 bases, leaving 18 bases between them. The germline CDR1 and CDR2 sequences are SGHTA and FQGNSA. CDR3 length: 16 amino acids.

This chain links TRBV20-1 with TRBJ2-1; D is undetermined. Trimming pared 3 bases from V and 7 bases from J, leaving 4 bases between. There are 10 residues in the CDR3. Germline CDR1 DFQATT, CDR2 SNEGSKA (reference sequence). CDR3 sequence reads: CSASLNEQFF. In nucleotides, the CDR3 is TGCAGTGCTAGTCTGAATGAGCAGTTCTTC.

The chain is built from TRBV27 and TRBJ1-4; no reliable D call. Germline V CDR1 and CDR2: MNHEY, SMNVEV (reference sequence). The CDR3 has 14 amino acids. Trimming removed 5 bases from V and 4 bases from J, with 11 bases in between. DNA of the CDR3: TGTGCCAGCAGTCCCTTCGGAGGTAATGAAAAACTGTTTTTT. This translates into CASSPFGGNEKLFF.

CDR3 in amino acids: CASSLSGQGDYGYTF. The CDR3 DNA reads TGTGCCAGCAGCTTATCGGGACAGGGGGACTATGGCTACACCTTC. This chain uses TRBV7-9 with TRBJ1-2, with 11 nucleotides matching TRBD1. V was pared by 2 bases and J by 3 bases, with 2 bases of the junction left unmatched. The CDR3 has 15 residues. Germline-derived CDR1 and CDR2 are SEHNR and FQNEAQ (reference sequence).

This clone has only one observation. This chain joins TRBV27 and TRBJ1-2; 8 nucleotides agree with TRBD1. The length of the CDR3 is 14 residues. Trimming took 5 bases from V and 2 from J; bases not matched to a gene: 4. Germline-derived CDR1 and CDR2 are MNHEY and SMNVEV (reference sequence). The CDR3 is CASSKTGANYGYTF. The CDR3 DNA sequence: TGTGCCAGCAGTAAGACAGGGGCCAACTATGGCTACACCTTC.

This clone was found a few times. The chain couples TRBV30 to TRBJ1-5; 8 bases map to TRBD1. The CDR3 contains 13 residues. J gave up 5 bases and V 5 bases, and 5 bases lay outside the gene matches. Germline-derived CDR1 and CDR2 are GTSNPN and SVGIG (reference sequence). The CDR3, as DNA: TGTGCCTGGGGAGAGACAGGGGATCAGCCCCAGCATTTT. This gives the protein CAWGETGDQPQHF.

This chain uses TRBV18 with TRBJ1-1, with D unclear. The CDR3 has 13 amino acids. Trimming removed 3 bases from V and 1 base from J, with 6 bases in between. Per the germline V gene, CDR1 is KGHSH and CDR2 is LQKENI. The CDR3 DNA is TGTGCCAGCTCACCCCTAACGAACACTGAAGCTTTCTTT. It codes for CASSPLTNTEAFF. Full variable domain (outside the CDR3, taken from reference TRBV18 and TRBJ1-1): NAGVMQNPRHLVRRRGQEARLRCSPMKGHSHVYWYRQLPEEGLKFMVYLQKENIIDESGMPKERFSAEFPKEGPSILRIQQVVRGDSAAYFCASSPLTNTEAFFGQGTRLTVV.